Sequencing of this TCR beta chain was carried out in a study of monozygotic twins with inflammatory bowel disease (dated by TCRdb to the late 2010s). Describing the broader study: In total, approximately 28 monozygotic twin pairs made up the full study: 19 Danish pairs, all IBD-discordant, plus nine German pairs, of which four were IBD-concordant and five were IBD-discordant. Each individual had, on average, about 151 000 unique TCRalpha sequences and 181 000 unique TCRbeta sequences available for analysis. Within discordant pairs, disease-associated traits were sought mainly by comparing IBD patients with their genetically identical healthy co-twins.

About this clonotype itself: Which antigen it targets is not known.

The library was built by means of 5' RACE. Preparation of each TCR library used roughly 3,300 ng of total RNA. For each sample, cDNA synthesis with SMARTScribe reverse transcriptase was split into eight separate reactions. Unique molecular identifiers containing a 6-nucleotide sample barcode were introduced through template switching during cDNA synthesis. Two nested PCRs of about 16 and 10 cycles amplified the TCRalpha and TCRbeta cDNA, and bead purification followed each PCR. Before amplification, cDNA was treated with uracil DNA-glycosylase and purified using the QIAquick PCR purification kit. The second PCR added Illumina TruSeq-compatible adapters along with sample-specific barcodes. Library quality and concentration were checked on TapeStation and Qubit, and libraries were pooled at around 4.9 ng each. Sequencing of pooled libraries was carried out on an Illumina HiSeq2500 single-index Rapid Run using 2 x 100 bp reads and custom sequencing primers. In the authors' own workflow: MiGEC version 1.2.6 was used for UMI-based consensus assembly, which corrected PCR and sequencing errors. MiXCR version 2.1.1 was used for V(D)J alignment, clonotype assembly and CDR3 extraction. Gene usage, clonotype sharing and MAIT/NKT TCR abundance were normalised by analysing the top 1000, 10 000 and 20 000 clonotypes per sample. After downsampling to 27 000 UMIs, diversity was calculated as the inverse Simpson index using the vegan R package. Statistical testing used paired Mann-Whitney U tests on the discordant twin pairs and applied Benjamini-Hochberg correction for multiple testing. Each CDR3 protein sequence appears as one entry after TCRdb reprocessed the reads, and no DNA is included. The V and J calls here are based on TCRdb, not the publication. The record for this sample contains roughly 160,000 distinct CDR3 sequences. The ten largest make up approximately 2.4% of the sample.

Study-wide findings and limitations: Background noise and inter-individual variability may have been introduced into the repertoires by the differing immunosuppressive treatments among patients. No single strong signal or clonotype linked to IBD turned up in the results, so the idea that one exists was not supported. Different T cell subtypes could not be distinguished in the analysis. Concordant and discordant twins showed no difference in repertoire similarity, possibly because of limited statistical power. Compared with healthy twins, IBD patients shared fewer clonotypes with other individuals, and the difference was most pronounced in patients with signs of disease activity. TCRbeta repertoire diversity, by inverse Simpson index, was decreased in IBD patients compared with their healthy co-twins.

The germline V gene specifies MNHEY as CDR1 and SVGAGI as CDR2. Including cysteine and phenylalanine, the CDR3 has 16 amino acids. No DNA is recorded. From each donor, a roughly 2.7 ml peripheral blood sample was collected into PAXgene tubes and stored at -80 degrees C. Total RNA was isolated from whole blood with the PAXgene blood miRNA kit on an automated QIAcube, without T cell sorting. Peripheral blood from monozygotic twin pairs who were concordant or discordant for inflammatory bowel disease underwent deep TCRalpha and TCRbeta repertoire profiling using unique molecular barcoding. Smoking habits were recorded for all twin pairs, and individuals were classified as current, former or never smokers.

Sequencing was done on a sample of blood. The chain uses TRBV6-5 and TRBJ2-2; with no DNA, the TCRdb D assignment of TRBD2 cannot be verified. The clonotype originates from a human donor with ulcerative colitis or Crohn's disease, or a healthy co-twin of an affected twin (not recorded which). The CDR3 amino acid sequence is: CASSLQGRGATGELFF.